These 12 T cell receptor beta chains were sequenced from one sample in a study of T cell clones after liver transplantation. The table came from immunoSEQ multiplex PCR; TCRdb's copy has only in-frame clones and leaves some out. The sample records tens of thousands of clones, about 70% being singletons. Sequencing used CD4+ T cells from blood, obtained at the 22-month timepoint. These receptors originate from a human patient who received a liver transplant. Some T cells may have originated in the graft donor.

This clone was counted only a few times. V usage is TRBV5-4 and J usage is TRBJ1-1; D is unclear. This CDR3 is built from 13 residues. The V end lost 0 bases, the J end lost 3 bases, and 6 bases lay between the germline ends. Looked up from germline, CDR1 is SGHNT and CDR2 is YYREEE (reference sequence). In DNA form, the CDR3 reads TGTGCCAGCAGCTTGGAGGCTCACACTGAAGCTTTCTTT. This gives the protein CASSLEAHTEAFF.

The rearrangement links TRBV28 to TRBJ1-6; possible D gene TRBD1, 6 bases. V was clipped by 2 bases and J by 11 bases, with 13 bases between them. Looked up from germline, CDR1 is MDHEN and CDR2 is SYDVKM. This CDR3 has 14 residues. The CDR3 sequence: CASSLGNAGAPLHF. The CDR3 DNA follows: TGTGCCAGCAGTTTAGGAAATGCAGGGGCACCCCTCCACTTT.

The gene calls are TRBV19 and TRBJ1-2; a possible D gene is TRBD1 (6 bases). The V and J ends lost 5 bases and 4 bases respectively, with 20 bases between them. This CDR3 spans 16 amino acids. The germline CDR1 and CDR2 sequences are LNHDA and SQIVND (reference sequence). The CDR3 DNA follows: TGTGCCAGTAGTTTCGGTGGGATACAGGGATCCTATGGCTACACCTTC. It codes for CASSFGGIQGSYGYTF. The full variable domain, completed using reference TRBV19 and TRBJ1-2, is DGGITQSPKYLFRKEGQNVTLSCEQNLNHDAMYWYRQDPGQGLRLIYYSQIVNDFQKGDIAEGYSVSREKKESFPLTVTSAQKNPTAFYLCASSFGGIQGSYGYTFGSGTRLTVV.

The rearrangement links TRBV27 to TRBJ2-1, with TRBD2 as a possible D gene (6 bases). From germline, CDR1 is MNHEY and CDR2 SMNVEV (reference sequence). The V and J ends lost 7 bases and 7 bases respectively, with 14 bases between them. The CDR3 totals 13 residues. The CDR3 spells CASIKLASNEQFF. The CDR3 nucleotides are TGTGCCAGCATTAAACTAGCCTCTAATGAGCAGTTCTTC.

The CDR3 bases are TGCGCCAGCAGCCAAGACAGGGTGAGCTCCTACAATGAGCAGTTCTTC. It translates to CASSQDRVSSYNEQFF. The chain links TRBV5-1 to TRBJ2-1; 7 bases match TRBD1. The CDR3 spans 16 residues. Trimming cost V 4 bases and J 0 bases; bases outside gene matches: 7. CDR1 is SGHRS and CDR2 is YFSETQ in the germline V gene.

The rearrangement uses TRBV5-4 and TRBJ2-4, with a weak D call TRBD1 (6 bases). Germline V CDR1 and CDR2: SGHNT, YYREEE (reference sequence). This CDR3 region has 16 residues. Trimming stripped 4 bases from V and 0 bases from J, with 14 bases between. The CDR3 DNA is TGTGCCAGCAGCGTTTCGGACAGCCTAGCCAAAAACATTCAGTACTTC. This translates into CASSVSDSLAKNIQYF.

V usage is TRBV19 and J usage is TRBJ2-7; the D gene is possibly TRBD1 (6 bases). CDR3 length: 14 residues. In germline, CDR1 is LNHDA, CDR2 SQIVND (reference sequence). The V and J ends lost 6 bases and 7 bases respectively, with 19 bases between them. The CDR3 loop reads CASRKQGKKGEQYF. CDR3 in DNA: TGTGCCAGTAGGAAACAGGGTAAGAAGGGGGAGCAGTACTTC. Looking up the rest from reference TRBV19 and TRBJ2-7 gives the full variable domain: DGGITQSPKYLFRKEGQNVTLSCEQNLNHDAMYWYRQDPGQGLRLIYYSQIVNDFQKGDIAEGYSVSREKKESFPLTVTSAQKNPTAFYLCASRKQGKKGEQYFGPGTRLTVT.

The CDR3 sequence is CAAGPNYGYTF. In DNA form, the CDR3 reads TGTGCCGCAGGCCCTAACTATGGCTACACCTTC. The rearrangement links TRBV28 to TRBJ1-2; D remains ambiguous. Trimming pared 11 bases from V and 0 bases from J, leaving 7 bases between. The CDR3 covers 11 residues. Germline values: CDR1 MDHEN, CDR2 SYDVKM.

This clone was observed once. The genes are TRBV5-1 and TRBJ1-6, with TRBD1 matching over 8 bases. Germline CDR1 reads SGHRS; CDR2 reads YFSETQ. V shed 3 bases and J 7 bases; nucleotides not matched to a gene: 6. The CDR3 consists of 15 residues. CDR3 nucleotide sequence: TGCGCCAGCAGCTCGGGACAGGTGGAGAATTCACCCCTCCACTTT. Amino acids: CASSSGQVENSPLHF.

The chain employs TRBV6-4 and TRBJ1-1; 7 bases line up with TRBD1. Losses at the gene ends were 6 bases for V and 9 bases for J; bases not matched to a gene: 13. This CDR3 has 14 residues. Germline V gene lookup returns CDR1 MRHNA and CDR2 SNTAGT. The CDR3 nucleotides read TGTGCCAGCAGATCTTCCGTGCAGGGGGATCAAGCTTTCTTT. This encodes CASRSSVQGDQAFF.

The rearrangement uses TRBV6-1 and TRBJ2-1, with 9 bases identical to TRBD2. This CDR3 is 17 amino acids long. In germline, CDR1 is MNHNS, CDR2 SASEGT. V dropped 3 bases and J dropped 1; count of bases not matched to a gene: 7. In DNA form, the CDR3 reads TGTGCCAGCAGTGATAGCGGGGGCTTGACTTCCTACAATGAGCAGTTCTTC. Its protein is CASSDSGGLTSYNEQFF.

J is TRBJ2-5 and V is TRBV11-2; a weak D match, TRBD2 (5 bases). The germline V gene has CDR1 SGHAT and CDR2 FQNNGV. V lost 1 base to trimming and J lost 1 base, with 10 bases between them. The CDR3 has 15 amino acids. CDR3: CASSLGPLAQETQYF. The CDR3, as DNA: TGTGCCAGCAGCTTAGGTCCCCTAGCCCAAGAGACCCAGTACTTC.